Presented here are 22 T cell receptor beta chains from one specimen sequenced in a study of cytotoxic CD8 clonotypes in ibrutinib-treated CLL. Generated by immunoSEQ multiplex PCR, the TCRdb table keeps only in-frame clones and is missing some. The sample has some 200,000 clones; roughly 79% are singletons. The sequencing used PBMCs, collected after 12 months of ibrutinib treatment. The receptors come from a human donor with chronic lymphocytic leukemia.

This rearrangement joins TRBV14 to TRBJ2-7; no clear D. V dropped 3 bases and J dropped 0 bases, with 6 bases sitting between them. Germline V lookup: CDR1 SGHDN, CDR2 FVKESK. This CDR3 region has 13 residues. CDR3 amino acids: CASSHFSSYEQYF. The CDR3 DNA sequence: TGTGCCAGCAGCCATTTTAGCTCCTACGAGCAGTACTTC.

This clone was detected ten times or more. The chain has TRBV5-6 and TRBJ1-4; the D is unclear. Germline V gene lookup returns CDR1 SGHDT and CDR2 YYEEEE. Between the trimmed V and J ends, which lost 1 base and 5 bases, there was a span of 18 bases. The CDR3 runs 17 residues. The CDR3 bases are TGTGCCAGCAGCTTGCGCCCGTGGCTGTCGGGAAATGAAAAACTGTTTTTT. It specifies CASSLRPWLSGNEKLFF.

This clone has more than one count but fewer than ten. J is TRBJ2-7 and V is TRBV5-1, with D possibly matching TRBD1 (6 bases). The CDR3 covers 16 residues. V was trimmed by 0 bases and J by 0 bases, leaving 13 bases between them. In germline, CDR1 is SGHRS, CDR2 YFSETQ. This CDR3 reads CASSLGIMTGSYEQYF. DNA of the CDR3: TGCGCCAGCAGCTTGGGGATTATGACAGGCTCCTACGAGCAGTACTTC.

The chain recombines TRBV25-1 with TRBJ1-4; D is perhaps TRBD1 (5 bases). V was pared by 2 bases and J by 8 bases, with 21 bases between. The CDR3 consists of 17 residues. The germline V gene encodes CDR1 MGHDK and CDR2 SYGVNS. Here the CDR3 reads CASSEPADGGVNEKLFF. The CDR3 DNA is TGTGCCAGCAGTGAACCTGCGGACGGGGGGGTGAACGAAAAACTGTTTTTT.

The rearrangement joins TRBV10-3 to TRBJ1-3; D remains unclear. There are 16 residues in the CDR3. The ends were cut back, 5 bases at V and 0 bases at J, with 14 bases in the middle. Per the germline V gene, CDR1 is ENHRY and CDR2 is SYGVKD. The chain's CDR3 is CAISPAGAISGNTIYF. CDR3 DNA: TGTGCCATCAGTCCCGCCGGTGCAATCTCTGGAAACACCATATATTTT.

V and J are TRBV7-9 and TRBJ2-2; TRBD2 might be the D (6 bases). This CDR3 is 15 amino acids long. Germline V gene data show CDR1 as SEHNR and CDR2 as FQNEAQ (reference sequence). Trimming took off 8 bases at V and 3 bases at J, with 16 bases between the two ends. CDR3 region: CASPIAAIDTGELFF. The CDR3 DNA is TGTGCCAGCCCAATAGCGGCTATTGACACCGGGGAGCTGTTTTTT. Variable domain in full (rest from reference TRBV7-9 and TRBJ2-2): DTGVSQNPRHKITKRGQNVTFRCDPISEHNRLYWYRQTLGQGPEFLTYFQNEAQLEKSRLLSDRFSAERPKGSFSTLEIQRTEQGDSAMYLCASPIAAIDTGELFFGEGSRLTVL.

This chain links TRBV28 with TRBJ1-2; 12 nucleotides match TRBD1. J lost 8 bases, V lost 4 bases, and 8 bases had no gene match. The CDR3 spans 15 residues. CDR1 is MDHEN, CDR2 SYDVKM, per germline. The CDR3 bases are TGTGCCAGCAGTTCGCCGGGACAGGGGGCAGACGGCTACACCTTC. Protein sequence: CASSSPGQGADGYTF.

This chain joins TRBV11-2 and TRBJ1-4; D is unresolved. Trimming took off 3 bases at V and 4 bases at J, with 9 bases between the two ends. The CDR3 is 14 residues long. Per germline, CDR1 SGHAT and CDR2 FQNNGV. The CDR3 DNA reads TGTGCCAGCAGCTTTACGGGGATTAATGAAAAACTGTTTTTT. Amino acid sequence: CASSFTGINEKLFF.

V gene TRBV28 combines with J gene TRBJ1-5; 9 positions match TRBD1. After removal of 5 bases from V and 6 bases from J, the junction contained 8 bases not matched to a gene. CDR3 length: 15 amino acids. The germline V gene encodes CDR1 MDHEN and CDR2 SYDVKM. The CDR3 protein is CASSGGQGWGQPQHF. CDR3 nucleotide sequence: TGTGCCAGCAGTGGGGGACAGGGTTGGGGTCAGCCCCAGCATTTT.

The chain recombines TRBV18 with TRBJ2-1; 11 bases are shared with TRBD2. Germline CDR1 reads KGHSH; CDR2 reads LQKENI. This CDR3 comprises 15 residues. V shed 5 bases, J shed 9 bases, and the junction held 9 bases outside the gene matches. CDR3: CASSSKGLAEGEQFF. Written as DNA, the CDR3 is TGTGCCAGCTCATCAAAGGGACTAGCGGAGGGTGAGCAGTTCTTC.

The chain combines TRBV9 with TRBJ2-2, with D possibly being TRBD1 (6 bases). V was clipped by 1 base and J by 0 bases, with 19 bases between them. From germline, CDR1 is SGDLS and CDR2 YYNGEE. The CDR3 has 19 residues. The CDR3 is CASSVTLSLAGANTGELFF. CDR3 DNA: TGTGCCAGCAGCGTAACCCTCTCGTTGGCAGGGGCGAACACCGGGGAGCTGTTTTTT.

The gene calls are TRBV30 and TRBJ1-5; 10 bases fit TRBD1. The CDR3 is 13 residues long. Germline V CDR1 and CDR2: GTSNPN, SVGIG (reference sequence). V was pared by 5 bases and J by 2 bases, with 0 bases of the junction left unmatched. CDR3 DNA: TGTGCCTGGGGGACAGGGGGCAATCAGCCCCAGCATTTT. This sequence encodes CAWGTGGNQPQHF.

The CDR3 loop reads CASSLAKEETQYF. For the CDR3, the DNA is TGCGCCAGCAGCTTGGCCAAGGAGGAGACCCAGTACTTC. This chain joins TRBV5-1 and TRBJ2-5, with D hard to call. CDR3 length: 13 amino acids. Trimming removed 0 bases at V and 5 bases at J, with 8 bases between. Germline CDR1 SGHRS, CDR2 YFSETQ. The full variable domain, its missing parts supplied by reference TRBV5-1 and TRBJ2-5, is KAGVTQTPRYLIKTRGQQVTLSCSPISGHRSVSWYQQTPGQGLQFLFEYFSETQRNKGNFPGRFSGRQFSNSRSEMNVSTLELGDSALYLCASSLAKEETQYFGPGTRLLVL.

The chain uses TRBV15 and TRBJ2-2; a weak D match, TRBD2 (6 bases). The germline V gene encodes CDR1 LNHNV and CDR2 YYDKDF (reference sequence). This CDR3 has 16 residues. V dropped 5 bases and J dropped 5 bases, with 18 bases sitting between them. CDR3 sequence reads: CATSYAGRSLTGELFF. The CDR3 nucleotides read TGTGCCACCAGCTACGCGGGACGTTCACTTACCGGGGAGCTGTTTTTT.

This CDR3 is CSVSGQGGEQYF. The CDR3 nucleotides read TGCAGCGTCTCGGGACAGGGGGGCGAGCAGTACTTC. The chain joins TRBV29-1 to TRBJ2-7; 11 bases match TRBD1. Trimming removed 6 bases from V and 6 bases from J; junction bases left unmatched: 4. The CDR3 has 12 amino acids. Germline V gives CDR1 SQVTM, CDR2 ANQGSEA.

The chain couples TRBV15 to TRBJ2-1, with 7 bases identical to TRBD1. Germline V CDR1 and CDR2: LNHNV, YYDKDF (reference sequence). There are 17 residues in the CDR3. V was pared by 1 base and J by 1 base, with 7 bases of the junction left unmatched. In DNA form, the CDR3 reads TGTGCCACCAGCAGAGCCCGACAGGGTCTGTCCTACAATGAGCAGTTCTTC. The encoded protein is CATSRARQGLSYNEQFF.

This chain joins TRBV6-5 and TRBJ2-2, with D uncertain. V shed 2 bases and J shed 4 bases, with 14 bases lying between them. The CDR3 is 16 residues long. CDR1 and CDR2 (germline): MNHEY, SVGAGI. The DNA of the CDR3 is TGTGCCAGCAGTTACACCTCAGGACGGAGCACCGGGGAGCTGTTTTTT. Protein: CASSYTSGRSTGELFF.

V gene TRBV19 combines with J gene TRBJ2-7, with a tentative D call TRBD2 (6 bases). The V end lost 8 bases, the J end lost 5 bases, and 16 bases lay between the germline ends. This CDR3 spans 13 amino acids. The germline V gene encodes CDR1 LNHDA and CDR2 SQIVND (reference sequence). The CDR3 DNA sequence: TGTGCCAGTGCCGGGACTTGGGAGGACGAGCAGTACTTC. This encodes CASAGTWEDEQYF. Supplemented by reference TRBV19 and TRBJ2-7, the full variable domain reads DGGITQSPKYLFRKEGQNVTLSCEQNLNHDAMYWYRQDPGQGLRLIYYSQIVNDFQKGDIAEGYSVSREKKESFPLTVTSAQKNPTAFYLCASAGTWEDEQYFGPGTRLTVT.

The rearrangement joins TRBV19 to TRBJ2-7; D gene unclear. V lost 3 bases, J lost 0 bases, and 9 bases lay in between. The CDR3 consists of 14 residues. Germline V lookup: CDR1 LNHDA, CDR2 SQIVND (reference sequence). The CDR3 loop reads CASSISRNSYEQYF. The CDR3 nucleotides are TGTGCCAGTAGTATTTCCCGGAACTCCTACGAGCAGTACTTC.

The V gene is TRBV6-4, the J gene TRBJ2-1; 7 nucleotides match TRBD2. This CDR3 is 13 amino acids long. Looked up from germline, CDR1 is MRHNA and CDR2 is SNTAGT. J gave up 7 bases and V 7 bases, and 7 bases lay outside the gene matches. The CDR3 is CASIPRTRNEQFF. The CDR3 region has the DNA TGTGCCAGCATCCCCCGGACTAGAAATGAGCAGTTCTTC.

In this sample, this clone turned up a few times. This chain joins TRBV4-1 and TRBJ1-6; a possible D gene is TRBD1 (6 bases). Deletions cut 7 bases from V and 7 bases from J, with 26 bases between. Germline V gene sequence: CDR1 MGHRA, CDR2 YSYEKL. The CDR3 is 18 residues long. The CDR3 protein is CASTSITGSINPNSPLHF. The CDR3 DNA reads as TGCGCCAGCACCAGCATAACAGGGAGTATCAATCCCAATTCACCCCTCCACTTT.

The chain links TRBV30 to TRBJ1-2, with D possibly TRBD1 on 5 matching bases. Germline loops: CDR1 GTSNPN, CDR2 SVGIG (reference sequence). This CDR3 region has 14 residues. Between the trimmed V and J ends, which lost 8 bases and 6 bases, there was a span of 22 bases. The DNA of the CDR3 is TGTGCCGGCCGACCCTCTGACAGAAAAAATGGCTACACCTTC. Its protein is CAGRPSDRKNGYTF.